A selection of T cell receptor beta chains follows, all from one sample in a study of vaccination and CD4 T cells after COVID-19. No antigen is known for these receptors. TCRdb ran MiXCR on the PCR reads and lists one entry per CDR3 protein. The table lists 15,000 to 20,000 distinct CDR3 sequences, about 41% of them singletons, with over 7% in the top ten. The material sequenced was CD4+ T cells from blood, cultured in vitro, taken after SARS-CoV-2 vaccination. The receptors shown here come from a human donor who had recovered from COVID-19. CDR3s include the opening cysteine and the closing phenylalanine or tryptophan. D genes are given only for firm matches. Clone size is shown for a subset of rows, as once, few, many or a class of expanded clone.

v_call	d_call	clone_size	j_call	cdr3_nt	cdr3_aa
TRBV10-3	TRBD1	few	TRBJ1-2	TGTGCCATCAGTGGACAGGGGGCTAACTATGGCTACACCTTC	CAISGQGANYGYTF
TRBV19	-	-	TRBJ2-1	TGTGCCAGTAGTATCATTAGCGGATACAATGAGCAGTTCTTC	CASSIISGYNEQFF
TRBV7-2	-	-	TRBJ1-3	TGTGCCAGCAGCTTCCACCGGCTTATGCAGGGCACTACCATTGGAAACACCATATATTTT	CASSFHRLMQGTTIGNTIYF
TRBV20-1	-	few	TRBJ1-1	TGCAGTGCTAGTATTGCGGGGGGCTTCGTTCCAGCTTTCTTT	CSASIAGGFVPAFF
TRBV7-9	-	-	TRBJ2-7	TGTGCCAGCAGCCAATCTTTAATTCGGGCGGGCAAGGCGGACGAGCAGTACTTC	CASSQSLIRAGKADEQYF
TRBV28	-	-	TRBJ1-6	TGTGCCAGCAGTTCCGAGGATAGGAGCTATTCACCCCTCCACTTT	CASSSEDRSYSPLHF
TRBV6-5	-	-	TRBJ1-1	TGTGCCAGCAGTTACTCGAGAAGGGTACAAACTGAAGCTTTCTTT	CASSYSRRVQTEAFF
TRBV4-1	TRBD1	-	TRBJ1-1	TGCGCCAGCAGCCAAGTTGGGGACAGGGGGAGCACTGAAGCTTTCTTT	CASSQVGDRGSTEAFF
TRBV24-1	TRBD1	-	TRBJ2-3	TGTGCCACCAGTGTGGGACAGGGCTCAGATACGCAGTATTTT	CATSVGQGSDTQYF
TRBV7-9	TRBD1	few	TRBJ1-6	TGTGCCAGCAGCTTAGCGCAGGGGGGTTCACCCCTCCACTTT	CASSLAQGGSPLHF
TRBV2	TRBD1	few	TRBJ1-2	TGTGCCAGCAGTGAGGGGACAGGGATTAACTATGGCTACACCTTC	CASSEGTGINYGYTF
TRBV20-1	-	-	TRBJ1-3	TGCAGTGCTGACGTGGGGGGGGGCACGGCAGGAAACACCATATATTTT	CSADVGGGTAGNTIYF
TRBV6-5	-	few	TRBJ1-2	TGTGCCAGCAGTTTTTGGACGGCCAAGGGGGGCTACACCTTC	CASSFWTAKGGYTF
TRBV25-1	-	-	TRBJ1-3	TGTGCCAGCAGTTGGGGCTCAGATGGAAACACCATATATTTT	CASSWGSDGNTIYF
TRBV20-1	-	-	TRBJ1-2	TGCAGTGCTAGTAAAGACTATGGCTACACCTTC	CSASKDYGYTF
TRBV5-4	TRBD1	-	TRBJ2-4	TGTGCCAGCAGCTTGATAGGGACAGGGAATACCATTCAGTACTTC	CASSLIGTGNTIQYF
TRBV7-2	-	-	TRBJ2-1	TGTGCCAGCAGCATTCCGGGACCAGGATACAATGAGCAGTTCTTC	CASSIPGPGYNEQFF
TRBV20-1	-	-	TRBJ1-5	TGCAGTGCTAGAGATGACAGTTTTTATAGCAATCAGCCCCAGCATTTT	CSARDDSFYSNQPQHF
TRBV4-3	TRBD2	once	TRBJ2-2	TGCGCCAGCAGCCAGTTAGCGGGAGTCGGCACCGGGGAGCTGTTTTTT	CASSQLAGVGTGELFF
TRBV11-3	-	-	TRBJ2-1	TGTGCCAGCAGCCAACGGCGGGGTAGCTCCTACAATGAGCAGTTCTTC	CASSQRRGSSYNEQFF
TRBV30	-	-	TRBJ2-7	TGTGCCTGCTCCCCGTCCGAGCAGTACTTC	CACSPSEQYF
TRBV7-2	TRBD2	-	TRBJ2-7	TGTGCCAGCAGCTACTCTAGCGGGAGGGCCTACGAGCAGTACTTC	CASSYSSGRAYEQYF
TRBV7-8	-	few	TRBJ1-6	TGTGCCAGCAGCTCAGGACGGGAGAATTCACCCCTCCACTTT	CASSSGRENSPLHF
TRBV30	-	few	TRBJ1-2	TGTGCCTGGAAGGGGACGGCGCGCGGCTACACCTTC	CAWKGTARGYTF
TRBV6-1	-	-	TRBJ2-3	TGTGCCAGCAGAGAGGGGACTAGCACAGATACGCAGTATTTT	CASREGTSTDTQYF
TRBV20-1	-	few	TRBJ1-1	TGCAGTGCTAGAGATCAGCCCTACACTGAAGCTTTCTTT	CSARDQPYTEAFF
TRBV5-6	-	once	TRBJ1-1	TGTGCCAGCAGCTTGAAGGCAGGGCTGAACACTGAAGCTTTCTTT	CASSLKAGLNTEAFF
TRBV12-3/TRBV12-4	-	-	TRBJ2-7	TGTGCCAGCAGTTTTGGGCAAAAAGCCTACGAGCAGTACTTC	CASSFGQKAYEQYF
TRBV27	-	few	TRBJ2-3	TGTGCCAGCAATACCTTGGGGGCAGGGAGCACAGATACGCAGTATTTT	CASNTLGAGSTDTQYF
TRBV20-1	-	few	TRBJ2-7	TGCAGTGCTAGTCCCGGGGCCGGCTACGAGCAGTACTTC	CSASPGAGYEQYF
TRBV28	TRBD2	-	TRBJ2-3	TGTGCCAGCAGTTTGGCTCTAGCGGGACTTAATACGCAGTATTTT	CASSLALAGLNTQYF
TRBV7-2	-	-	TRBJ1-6	TGTGCCAGCAGCCTCCGGGCTGCTAATTCACCCCTCCACTTT	CASSLRAANSPLHF
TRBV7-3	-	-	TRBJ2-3	TGTGCCAGCAGCTTACGCCAGGGTGGCACAGATACGCAGTATTTT	CASSLRQGGTDTQYF
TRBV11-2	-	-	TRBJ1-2	TGTGCCAGCAGCTTAGGTGGTGGGGTGGGCTACACCTTC	CASSLGGGVGYTF
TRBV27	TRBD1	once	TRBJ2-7	TGTGCCAGCAGTTTAACCAGGGACAGAACCTACGAGCAGTACTTC	CASSLTRDRTYEQYF
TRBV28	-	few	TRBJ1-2	TGTGCCAGCGTTACCGACCGGAGCATCCGATATGGCTACACCTTC	CASVTDRSIRYGYTF
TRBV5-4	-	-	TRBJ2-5	TGTGCCAGCAGCCTACAGGGACTCCAAGAGACCCAGTACTTC	CASSLQGLQETQYF
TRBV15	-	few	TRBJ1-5	TGTGCCACCAGCAGAGATCCCCAAACTAGAAGCAATCAGCCCCAGCATTTT	CATSRDPQTRSNQPQHF
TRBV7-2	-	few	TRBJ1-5	TGTGCCAGCAGCTTATCGGGCGGTAGCAATCAGCCCCAGCATTTT	CASSLSGGSNQPQHF
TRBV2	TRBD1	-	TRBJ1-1	TGTGCCAGCAGTTCCCGGACAGGGGGGAACACTGAAGCTTTCTTT	CASSSRTGGNTEAFF
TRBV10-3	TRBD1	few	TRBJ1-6	TGTGCCATCAGTGAAAGACAGGGGAACTCACCCCTCCACTTT	CAISERQGNSPLHF